This TCR beta chain was profiled in a study of T cell repertoires in cytomegalovirus infection. Overall study context: HLA-B-restricted CMV epitopes that are well studied, plus recently identified HLA-C-restricted ones, were used by the study. Public TCR beta signatures marked donors with CMV infection and the matching HLA. Study-level findings and limits: Cumulated frequencies of public TCR beta families served to identify carriers of CMV plus the relevant HLA. HLA-C-restricted CMV clonotypes gave the most frequent clonotype in two of eight donors.

The length of the CDR3 is 17 residues. V lost 3 bases to trimming and J lost 2 bases; unmatched junction nucleotides: 14. Per the germline V gene, CDR1 is DFQATT and CDR2 is SNEGSKA (reference sequence). Of note for this clonotype: Its antigen is unknown.

TCRdb re-called the reads through MiXCR, storing one row per CDR3 protein. Found here are hundreds of thousands of distinct CDR3 sequences, roughly 30% of them singletons; the top ten hold over 11%. The receptor was isolated from a human donor in good health (CMV status not recorded). Some clones in this sample may be carry-over from other donors' samples. The chain recombines TRBV20-1 with TRBJ2-5; 8 bases map to TRBD2. The sample was cultured CD8+ T cells from PBMCs, taken from culture after CMV antigen stimulation. CDR3 sequence (DNA): TGCAGTGCTAGGGAAACCTTACTAGCGGCCCAACAAGAGACCCAGTACTTC. It specifies CSARETLLAAQQETQYF.